The 9 T cell receptor beta chains presented below share a single source sample, sequenced in a study of blood T cell repertoires in COVID-19. TCRdb's table, derived via immunoSEQ multiplex PCR, lists solely in-frame clones and lacks some. The table records around 250,000 clones, roughly 85% of them present only once. Sequencing input: peripheral blood. The origin of the receptors is a woman aged 18-29 years with acute or convalescent COVID-19.

This clone has a handful of counts. DNA of the CDR3: TGTGCCAGCAGTTTAGGACTAGCGGGAGGGCGTTATATCACCGGGGAGCTGTTTTTT. Protein sequence: CASSLGLAGGRYITGELFF. V and J are TRBV28 and TRBJ2-2; 15 nucleotides align to TRBD2. Germline V gives CDR1 MDHEN, CDR2 SYDVKM. J lost 4 bases, V lost 2 bases, and 8 bases had no gene match. The CDR3 consists of 19 residues.

The chain uses TRBV27 and TRBJ1-2; 8 bases are a match to TRBD1. The CDR3 spans 17 residues. V shed 4 bases, J shed 4 bases, and the junction held 14 bases outside the gene matches. Germline V gene sequence: CDR1 MNHEY, CDR2 SMNVEV (reference sequence). CDR3 in amino acids: CASSYTGGPRGVYGYTF. The DNA of the CDR3 is TGTGCCAGCAGTTATACAGGGGGTCCACGGGGTGTCTATGGCTACACCTTC.

The V gene is TRBV4-1, the J gene TRBJ2-7; 8 nucleotides agree with TRBD2. The CDR3 extends over 16 amino acids. CDR1 MGHRA and CDR2 YSYEKL come from the germline V gene. V was pared by 0 bases and J by 2 bases, with 6 bases of the junction left unmatched. CDR3 sequence: CASSQDYLAGTYEQYF. DNA of the CDR3: TGCGCCAGCAGCCAAGATTACCTAGCGGGTACCTACGAGCAGTACTTC.

This clone was observed a handful of times. The chain employs TRBV4-2 and TRBJ2-3, with TRBD2 identical over 7 bases. Trimming took 1 base from V and 6 from J; bases not matched to a gene: 4. The CDR3 extends over 14 amino acids. The germline CDR1 and CDR2 sequences are LGHNA and YNFKEQ. The CDR3 sequence is CASSQGLASDTQYF. DNA for the CDR3: TGTGCCAGCAGCCAAGGACTAGCATCCGATACGCAGTATTTT.

The V call is TRBV2, the J call TRBJ1-6; D is undetermined. From germline, CDR1 is SNHLY and CDR2 FYNNEI. CDR3 length: 12 amino acids. V was cut by 6 bases and J by 5 bases, with 5 bases left in between. The CDR3 nucleotides read TGTGCCAGCAGCTTAAATAATTCACCCCTCCACTTT. Its translation: CASSLNNSPLHF. The whole variable domain, remainder taken from reference TRBV2 and TRBJ1-6, is EPEVTQTPSHQVTQMGQEVILRCVPISNHLYFYWYRQILGQKVEFLVSFYNNEISEKSEIFDDQFSVERPDGSNFTLKIRSTKLEDSAMYFCASSLNNSPLHFGNGTRLTVT.

V is TRBV7-3 and J is TRBJ2-1; 10 bases are shared with TRBD2. The V gene end was trimmed by 1 base and the J gene end by 7 bases; junction bases not matched to a gene: 13. The CDR3 contains 18 residues. Germline CDR1 SGHTA, CDR2 FQGTGA. CDR3 loop: CASSLKIRLAGESNEQFF. The CDR3 nucleotides are TGTGCCAGCAGCTTAAAAATAAGGCTAGCGGGAGAAAGTAATGAGCAGTTCTTC.

The J gene is TRBJ1-1, the V gene TRBV27; D is unclear. Between the trimmed V and J ends, which lost 2 bases and 3 bases, there was a span of 13 bases. The germline CDR1 and CDR2 sequences are MNHEY and SMNVEV (reference sequence). The CDR3 has 15 amino acids. For the CDR3, the DNA is TGTGCCAGCAGTTTAACCGACGGAGGGTACACTGAAGCTTTCTTT. Protein product: CASSLTDGGYTEAFF.

The CDR3 DNA follows: TGCAGCGTTGAAAGGCTAGCGGGAGGGGTACACAATGAGCAGTTCTTC. This sequence encodes CSVERLAGGVHNEQFF. The chain has TRBV29-1 and TRBJ2-1; 12 bases are a match to TRBD2. The CDR3 totals 16 residues. With V trimmed by 2 bases and J by 5 bases, 7 bases remained unmatched. From germline, CDR1 is SQVTM and CDR2 ANQGSEA.

V and J are TRBV7-8 and TRBJ2-1, with 8 bases identical to TRBD1. Germline V gives CDR1 SGHVS, CDR2 FQNEAQ. V was pared by 2 bases and J by 6 bases, with 12 bases of the junction left unmatched. The CDR3 contains 17 residues. In DNA form, the CDR3 reads TGTGCCAGCAGCTTAATATCGGAGACAGGGGTTCCCAATGAGCAGTTCTTC. Its protein is CASSLISETGVPNEQFF.